This T cell receptor (beta chain) was identified in a study of CD8 T cells in Susac syndrome. Study-wide points: Some 15 Susac-specific public clones were found in total CD8+ repertoires and five in CD8+ TEMRA repertoires. Susac syndrome CD8+ repertoires were clonally expanded, most strongly in CD8+ TEMRA cells.

Reverse transcription of roughly 0.45 to 1 ug RNA used random hexamers. Amplification of the TCR beta CDR3 was carried out by immunoSEQ multiplex PCR, which spanned a total of 54 Vbeta and 13 Jbeta segments. TCRdb recomputed calls from the immunoSEQ multiplex PCR reads with MiXCR, one row per CDR3 protein. The sample has fewer than 150,000 distinct CDR3 sequences, 95% seen once. This clonotype was recorded once. Its antigen is still unknown. Deletions cut 6 bases from V and 2 bases from J, with 14 bases between. Germline CDR1 reads MDHEN; CDR2 reads SYDVKM. The CDR3 totals 16 residues. The sequence came from a human donor with Susac syndrome. The sequenced sample consisted of CD8+ T cells from PBMCs. This sequence joins TRBV28 and TRBJ2-6; D is ambiguous. This chain's CDR3 is CASSSISIPGANVLTF. For the CDR3, the DNA is TGTGCCAGCAGCTCGATCAGTATCCCTGGGGCCAACGTCCTGACTTTC.